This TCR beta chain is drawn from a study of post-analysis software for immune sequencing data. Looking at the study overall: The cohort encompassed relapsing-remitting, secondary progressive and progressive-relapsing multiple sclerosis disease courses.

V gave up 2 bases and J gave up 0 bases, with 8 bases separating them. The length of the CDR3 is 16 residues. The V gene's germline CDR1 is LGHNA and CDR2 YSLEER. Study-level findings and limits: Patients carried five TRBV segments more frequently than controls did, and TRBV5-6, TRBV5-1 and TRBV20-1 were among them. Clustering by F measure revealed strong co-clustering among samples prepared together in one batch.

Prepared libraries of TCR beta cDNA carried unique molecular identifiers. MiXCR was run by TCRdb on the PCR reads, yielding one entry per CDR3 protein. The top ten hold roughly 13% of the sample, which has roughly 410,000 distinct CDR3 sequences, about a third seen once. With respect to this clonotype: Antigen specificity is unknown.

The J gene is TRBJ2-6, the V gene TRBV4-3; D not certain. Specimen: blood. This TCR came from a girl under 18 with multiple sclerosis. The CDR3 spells CASSQRVTSGANVLTF. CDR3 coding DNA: TGCGCCAGCAGCCAAAGGGTTACCTCTGGGGCCAACGTCCTGACTTTC.